These 16 T cell receptor beta chains were all obtained from the same sample, sequenced in a study of CD8 T cells in ankylosing spondylitis (dated by TCRdb to the late 2010s). Study-wide findings and limitations: Blood from ankylosing spondylitis patients appeared to be characterized by a TCR beta motif composed of roughly 8 highly homologous amino acid variants.

Preparation of the library involved 5' RACE. Sequencing took place on an Illumina HiSeq 2500. Starting from the raw public reads, TCRdb applied fastp trimming at Q25, assembled clones with MiXCR and retained in-frame beta chains. Entries are consolidated by CDR3 protein sequence, retaining the most common genes and DNA. The sample includes about 210,000 distinct CDR3 sequences, with about 7.3% observed a single time. The ten largest make up around 14% of the sample. Their antigen targets remain unknown. The sample consisted of blood, either unsorted or a sorted T cell fraction (not recorded which). These receptors were collected from a male donor with ankylosing spondylitis.

This clonotype has at least ten counts. V and J are TRBV9 and TRBJ1-4; possible D gene TRBD1, 6 bases. V gave up 0 bases and J gave up 8 bases, with 8 bases separating them. The CDR3 consists of 13 residues. Germline lookup yields CDR1 SGDLS and CDR2 YYNGEE. CDR3 DNA: TGTGCCAGCAGCGTAGAGGGGGAGGAAAAACTGTTTTTT. As protein: CASSVEGEEKLFF.

This clonotype was recorded at least ten times. One junction end does not reproduce the germline sequence, and a read error may be involved. The V and J genes are TRBV6-2 or TRBV6-3 and TRBJ2-1, with TRBD1 as a possible D gene (5 bases). The CDR3 covers 16 residues. Germline values: CDR1 MNHEY, CDR2 SVGEGT. CDR3 protein: CASTYQLVDARDEQFF. The CDR3 coding sequence is TGTGCCAGCACTTACCAGCTAGTCGACGCCAGGGATGAGCAGTTCTTC.

This clonotype was counted at least ten times. The chain recombines TRBV28 with TRBJ2-3, with TRBD2 as a possible D gene (7 bases). The germline V gene has CDR1 MDHEN and CDR2 SYDVKM. CDR3 length: 14 residues. With 4 bases removed from V and 4 bases from J, the gap between germline ends came to 12 bases. The CDR3 bases are TGTGCCAGCAGTTGGGGGGGCAGTGCAGATACGCAGTATTTT. Its protein product is CASSWGGSADTQYF.

The sample holds many counts of this clonotype. This chain uses TRBV7-9 with TRBJ2-7; 10 bases match TRBD2. The V segment lost 6 bases and the J segment 2 bases; nucleotides outside the gene matches: 7. Germline CDR1 reads SEHNR; CDR2 reads FQNEAQ (reference sequence). There are 15 residues in the CDR3. The DNA for the CDR3 is TGTGCCAGCAGTGACAGGAGCGGGAGGGCCTACGAGCAGTACTTC. Amino acid sequence: CASSDRSGRAYEQYF.

The chain recombines TRBV6-2 or TRBV6-3 with TRBJ1-2; D is unresolved. Germline V gives CDR1 MNHEY, CDR2 SVGEGT. V was clipped by 0 bases and J by 1 base, with 6 bases between them. The CDR3 totals 14 residues. CDR3 nucleotides: TGTGCCAGCAGTTACTCCCGGGGTAACTATGGCTACACCTTC. Translating it yields CASSYSRGNYGYTF.

This clonotype was counted at least ten times. The chain couples TRBV20-1 to TRBJ2-7; D is undetermined. The CDR3 has 13 residues. Germline V gene lookup returns CDR1 DFQATT and CDR2 SNEGSKA (reference sequence). Trimming pared 3 bases from V and 5 bases from J, leaving 14 bases between. CDR3 in amino acids: CSASDVMLDEQYF. As DNA, the CDR3 is TGCAGTGCTAGCGACGTGATGCTTGACGAGCAGTACTTC.

The chain uses TRBV19 and TRBJ1-6, with 9 bases that match TRBD1. There are 14 residues in the CDR3. V trimming: 11 bases; J trimming: 9 bases; junction bases outside the gene matches: 11. Germline V gives CDR1 LNHDA, CDR2 SQIVND (reference sequence). The CDR3 coding sequence is TGTGCCGCTACTACAGGGGGCACGGGTTCACCCCTCCACTTT. This sequence encodes CAATTGGTGSPLHF. The whole variable domain, remainder taken from reference TRBV19 and TRBJ1-6, is DGGITQSPKYLFRKEGQNVTLSCEQNLNHDAMYWYRQDPGQGLRLIYYSQIVNDFQKGDIAEGYSVSREKKESFPLTVTSAQKNPTAFYLCAATTGGTGSPLHFGNGTRLTVT.

This clonotype was detected only a few times. The chain uses TRBV6-1 and TRBJ1-2; no definite D call. This CDR3 has 13 residues. Germline values: CDR1 MNHNS, CDR2 SASEGT. V was cut by 6 bases and J by 4 bases, with 12 bases left in between. In DNA, the CDR3 is TGTGCCAGCAGCCCGGGGAAGGTCTATGGCTACACCTTC. Amino acid sequence: CASSPGKVYGYTF.

This clonotype came up many times. The genes are TRBV7-9 and TRBJ2-1, with D possibly being TRBD1 (5 bases). Germline CDR1 is SEHNR and CDR2 is FQNEAQ (reference sequence). Trimming took 1 base from V and 2 from J, leaving 6 bases between them. The CDR3 consists of 14 residues. As DNA, the CDR3 is TGTGCCAGCAGCTTAGGGGGCCCCTACAATGAGCAGTTCTTC. Protein product: CASSLGGPYNEQFF.

This clonotype was detected ten times or more. This sequence joins TRBV7-9 and TRBJ1-6, with unresolved D. V lost 5 bases, J lost 2 bases, and 16 bases lay in between. CDR1 and CDR2 (germline): SEHNR, FQNEAQ (reference sequence). This CDR3 contains 17 residues. For the CDR3, the DNA is TGTGCCAGCAGCCCCATTGGTAGCCGCACCTATAATTCACCCCTCCACTTT. This translates into CASSPIGSRTYNSPLHF.

The DNA for the CDR3 is TGTGCCAGCAGCCCTAAATGGGGGAGCCTGAGCACCGGGGAGCTGTTTTTT. It encodes CASSPKWGSLSTGELFF. The V call is TRBV11-1, the J call TRBJ2-2, with D perhaps given as TRBD1 or TRBD2 (5 bases each). Trimming left V 5 bases short and J 4 bases short, with 20 bases between. The CDR3 is made up of 17 amino acids. Germline CDR1 SGHAT, CDR2 FQDESV (reference sequence). Filled out from reference TRBV11-1 and TRBJ2-2, the complete variable domain reads EAEVAQSPRYKITEKSQAVAFWCDPISGHATLYWYRQILGQGPELLVQFQDESVVDDSQLPKDRFSAERLKGVDSTLKIQPAELGDSAMYLCASSPKWGSLSTGELFFGEGSRLTVL.

This clonotype was seen at least ten times. The V and J genes are TRBV28 and TRBJ2-1, with 10 bases matching TRBD1. J was trimmed by 5 bases and V by 7 bases; bases with no gene match: 20. The CDR3 loop spans 19 amino acids. The germline gives CDR1 MDHEN, CDR2 SYDVKM. DNA of the CDR3: TGTGCCAGCATTCAGTTCCGATACCGGGACAGGGGAAGGGACAATGAGCAGTTCTTC. Translation gives CASIQFRYRDRGRDNEQFF.

This clonotype was seen at least ten times. The chain joins TRBV20-1 to TRBJ2-1, with 7 bases that match TRBD2. CDR1 is DFQATT and CDR2 is SNEGSKA in the germline V gene (reference sequence). The CDR3 spans 14 residues. In DNA form, the CDR3 reads TGCAGCACGGAAGGCGGGAGTCTCTACAATGAGCAGTTCTTC. It is translated as CSTEGGSLYNEQFF.

Many counts were recorded for this clonotype. This chain links TRBV5-1 with TRBJ2-6; possible D gene TRBD2, 5 bases. The germline V and J ends were trimmed by 0 bases and 1 base, with 8 bases remaining between them. The germline V gene encodes CDR1 SGHRS and CDR2 YFSETQ. This CDR3 has 16 residues. The CDR3 region has the DNA TGCGCCAGCAGCTTGGCCGGGGAATCTGGGGCCAACGTCCTGACTTTC. Its protein product is CASSLAGESGANVLTF. Using reference TRBV5-1 and TRBJ2-6 for the parts outside the CDR3, the full variable domain is KAGVTQTPRYLIKTRGQQVTLSCSPISGHRSVSWYQQTPGQGLQFLFEYFSETQRNKGNFPGRFSGRQFSNSRSEMNVSTLELGDSALYLCASSLAGESGANVLTFGAGSRLTVL.

This clonotype was counted only a few times. The chain employs TRBV11-2 and TRBJ2-1; 7 bases align to TRBD1. Germline CDR1 is SGHAT and CDR2 is FQNNGV. The CDR3 extends over 13 amino acids. The junction had 3 bases not matched to a gene; V was cut back by 5 bases and J by 5 bases. This CDR3 is CASSPGQHNEQFF. The CDR3 DNA is TGTGCCAGCAGCCCGGGACAGCACAATGAGCAGTTCTTC.

This clonotype was observed a few times. The chain combines TRBV20-1 with TRBJ2-1; TRBD2 agrees at 8 bases. The ends lost 4 bases at V and 7 bases at J; junction bases unmatched: 15. The CDR3 runs to 16 residues. Germline V gene data show CDR1 as DFQATT and CDR2 as SNEGSKA (reference sequence). The CDR3 region has the DNA TGCAGTGCTAACGCGGGGGGTTATGCGACTGATAATGAGCAGTTCTTC. Protein: CSANAGGYATDNEQFF.